This T cell receptor beta chain came from a study of a mutant IDH1 vaccine in newly diagnosed glioma. The time point is: week 23, last vaccination. What each vaccine dose contained was 300 ug of mutant IDH1 20-mer peptide, accompanied by topical imiquimod. The data were produced by immunoSEQ multiplex PCR, yet TCRdb's version contains in-frame clones alone and is incomplete. The table records tens of thousands of clones, 80% to 90% of them present only once. This CDR3 has 13 residues. Germline lookup yields CDR1 GTSNPN and CDR2 SVGIG (reference sequence). The V and J ends lost 0 bases and 4 bases respectively, with 9 bases between them. With regard to this clone: Its target is not known.

The V and J genes are TRBV30 and TRBJ1-2; D is possibly TRBD1 (5 bases). This receptor was obtained from a man aged 35-49 years with glioma. Here the sequenced sample was PBMCs, taken from a glioma patient whose treatment included an IDH1 peptide vaccine. Here the CDR3 DNA reads TGTGCCTGGAGTGTTCGGGGCACCTATGGCTACACCTTC. It encodes CAWSVRGTYGYTF.